A single sample is the source of the 5 T cell receptor beta chains below, sequenced in a study of T cells in Graves' hyperthyroidism and ophthalmopathy. TCR beta CDR3 region amplification was performed from RNA transcripts. The HTBI primer set was used in a first-round RT-PCR of the TCR CDR3. Each CDR3 protein gets one entry after TCRdb re-called the multiplex PCR reads with MiXCR. The sample carries under 350,000 distinct CDR3 sequences, approximately 15% recorded once. The specimen sequenced was blood. The receptor source for this set is a woman aged 60-75 years with Graves' ophthalmopathy.

The CDR3 DNA sequence: TGTGCCAGCAGCTTAGCGGGGCAGGGAAACTACTACGAGCAGTACTTC. Residues: CASSLAGQGNYYEQYF. The chain has TRBV7-2 and TRBJ2-7, with D perhaps TRBD1 (5 bases). The CDR3 spans 16 residues. V shed 0 bases and J shed 3 bases, with 15 bases lying between them. CDR1 SGHTA and CDR2 FQGNSA come from the germline V gene. The entire variable domain, with the rest obtained from reference TRBV7-2 and TRBJ2-7, is as follows: GAGVSQSPSNKVTEKGKDVELRCDPISGHTALYWYRQSLGQGLEFLIYFQGNSAPDKSGLPSDRFSAERTGGSVSTLTIQRTQQEDSAVYLCASSLAGQGNYYEQYFGPGTRLTVT.

This sequence joins TRBV5-4 and TRBJ2-2, with 8 bases lining up with TRBD1. V dropped 4 bases and J dropped 6; count of bases not matched to a gene: 8. Germline V gene lookup returns CDR1 SGHNT and CDR2 YYREEE (reference sequence). CDR3 length: 15 amino acids. The DNA for the CDR3 is TGTGCCAGCAGCCCCGGACAGGGCATAGCCGGGGAGCTGTTTTTT. This translates into CASSPGQGIAGELFF.

V gene TRBV19 combines with J gene TRBJ1-2; perhaps TRBD1 as D (5 bases). Trimming cost V 7 bases and J 4 bases, with 13 bases left between them. The CDR3 length is 13 residues. Germline CDR1 reads LNHDA; CDR2 reads SQIVND (reference sequence). CDR3 sequence (DNA): TGTGCCAGTAATCGCGCCAGGGCCTATGGCTACACCTTC. It is translated as CASNRARAYGYTF. Using reference TRBV19 and TRBJ1-2 for the parts outside the CDR3, the full variable domain is DGGITQSPKYLFRKEGQNVTLSCEQNLNHDAMYWYRQDPGQGLRLIYYSQIVNDFQKGDIAEGYSVSREKKESFPLTVTSAQKNPTAFYLCASNRARAYGYTFGSGTRLTVV.

The chain links TRBV2 to TRBJ1-4, with D maybe TRBD1 (5 bases). Trimming took off 8 bases at V and 2 bases at J, with 15 bases between the two ends. CDR3 length: 15 amino acids. Looked up from germline, CDR1 is SNHLY and CDR2 is FYNNEI. Written as DNA, the CDR3 is TGTGCCAGCGTTAAGCAGGGTTTCACTAATGAAAAACTGTTTTTT. Translation: CASVKQGFTNEKLFF.

This chain connects TRBV20-1 to TRBJ2-5; D uncertain. The germline gives CDR1 DFQATT, CDR2 SNEGSKA (reference sequence). Trimming shortened V by 3 bases and J by 5 bases, and 10 bases separated the two germline ends. CDR3 length equals 12 residues. The CDR3 is CSASLDQETQYF. In nucleotides, the CDR3 is TGCAGTGCTAGTCTCGATCAGGAGACCCAGTACTTC.